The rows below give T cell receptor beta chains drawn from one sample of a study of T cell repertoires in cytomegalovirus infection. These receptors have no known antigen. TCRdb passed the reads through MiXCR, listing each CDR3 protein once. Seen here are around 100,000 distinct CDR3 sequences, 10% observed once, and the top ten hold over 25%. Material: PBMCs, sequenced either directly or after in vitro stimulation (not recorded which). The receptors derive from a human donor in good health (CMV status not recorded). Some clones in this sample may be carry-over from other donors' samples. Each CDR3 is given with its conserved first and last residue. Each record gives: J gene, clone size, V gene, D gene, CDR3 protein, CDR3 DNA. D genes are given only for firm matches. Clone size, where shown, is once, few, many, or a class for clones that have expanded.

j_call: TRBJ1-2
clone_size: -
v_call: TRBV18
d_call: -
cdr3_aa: CASSRVEDYGYTF
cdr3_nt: TGTGCCAGCTCACGGGTAGAAGACTATGGCTACACCTTC

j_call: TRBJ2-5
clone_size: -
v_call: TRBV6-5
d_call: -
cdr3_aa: CASSYSGTNVAETQYF
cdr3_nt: TGTGCCAGCAGTTACTCCGGGACAAACGTAGCAGAGACCCAGTACTTC

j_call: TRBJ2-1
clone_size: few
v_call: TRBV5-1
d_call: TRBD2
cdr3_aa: CASSRGLAANNEQFF
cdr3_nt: TGCGCCAGCAGCAGGGGACTAGCGGCTAACAATGAGCAGTTCTTC

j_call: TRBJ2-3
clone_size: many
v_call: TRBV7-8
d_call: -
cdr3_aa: CASSYPSMHTDTQYF
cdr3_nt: TGTGCCAGCAGCTATCCGTCCATGCACACAGATACGCAGTATTTT

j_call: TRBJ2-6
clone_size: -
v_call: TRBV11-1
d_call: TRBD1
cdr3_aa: CASSLRSGGGFSGANVLTF
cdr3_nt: TGTGCCAGCAGCTTAAGGTCAGGGGGCGGTTTCTCTGGGGCCAACGTCCTGACTTTC

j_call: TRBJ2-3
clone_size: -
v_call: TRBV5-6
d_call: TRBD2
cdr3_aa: CASSLGEGADTQYF
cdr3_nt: TGTGCCAGCAGCTTGGGGGAGGGTGCAGATACGCAGTATTTT

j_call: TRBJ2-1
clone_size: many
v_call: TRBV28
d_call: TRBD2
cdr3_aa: CASSPQGTSGPHSYNEQFF
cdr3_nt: TGTGCCAGCAGCCCTCAGGGGACTAGCGGACCCCACTCCTACAATGAGCAGTTCTTC

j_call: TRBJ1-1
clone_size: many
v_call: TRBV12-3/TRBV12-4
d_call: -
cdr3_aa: CASTPDGGDTEAFF
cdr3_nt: TGTGCCAGCACCCCCGACGGTGGAGACACTGAAGCTTTCTTT

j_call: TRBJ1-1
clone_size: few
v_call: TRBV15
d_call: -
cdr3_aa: CATSRRLITEAFF
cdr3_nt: TGTGCCACCAGCAGACGATTGATCACTGAAGCTTTCTTT

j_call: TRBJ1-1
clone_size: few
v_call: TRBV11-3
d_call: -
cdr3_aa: CASSLESSTGRTEAFF
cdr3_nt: TGTGCCAGCAGCTTAGAGAGCTCAACAGGGAGGACTGAAGCTTTCTTT

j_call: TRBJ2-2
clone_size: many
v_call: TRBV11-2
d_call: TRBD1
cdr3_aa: CASSSRTGPYTGELFF
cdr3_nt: TGTGCCAGCAGCTCCCGGACAGGGCCATACACCGGGGAGCTGTTTTTT

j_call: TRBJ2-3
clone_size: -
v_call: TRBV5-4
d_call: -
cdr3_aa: CASSFSGSSTDTQYF
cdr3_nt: TGTGCCAGCAGCTTTTCTGGTTCTAGCACAGATACGCAGTATTTT

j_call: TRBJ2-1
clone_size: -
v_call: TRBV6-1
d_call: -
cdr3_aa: CASSEVLLSNEQFF
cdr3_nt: TGTGCCAGCAGTGAAGTACTACTCTCCAATGAGCAGTTCTTC

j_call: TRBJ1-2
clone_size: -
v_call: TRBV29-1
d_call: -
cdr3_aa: CSVLGGGYGYTF
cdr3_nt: TGCAGCGTACTGGGGGGCGGCTATGGCTACACCTTC

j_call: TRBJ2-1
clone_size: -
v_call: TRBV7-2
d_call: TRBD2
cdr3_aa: CASSFRGTSGANNEQFF
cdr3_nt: TGTGCCAGCAGCTTTCGCGGGACTAGCGGGGCTAACAATGAGCAGTTCTTC

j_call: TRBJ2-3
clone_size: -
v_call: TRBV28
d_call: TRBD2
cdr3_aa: CASNPARPLAASTDTQYF
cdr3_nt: TGTGCCAGCAACCCCGCCCGCCCACTAGCGGCTAGCACAGATACGCAGTATTTT

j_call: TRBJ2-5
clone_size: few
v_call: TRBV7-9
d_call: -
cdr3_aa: CASSLRGAETQYF
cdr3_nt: TGTGCCAGCAGCTTACGGGGGGCAGAGACCCAGTACTTC

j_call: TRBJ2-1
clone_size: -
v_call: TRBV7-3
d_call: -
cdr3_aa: CASSLMRGGEQFF
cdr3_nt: TGTGCCAGCAGCTTAATGCGAGGGGGTGAGCAGTTCTTC

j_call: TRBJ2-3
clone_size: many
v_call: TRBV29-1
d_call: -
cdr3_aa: CSVEGPRVRPDTQYF
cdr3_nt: TGCAGCGTTGAGGGTCCCAGGGTTCGGCCAGATACGCAGTATTTT

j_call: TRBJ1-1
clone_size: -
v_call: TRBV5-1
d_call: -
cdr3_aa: CASSLGQRGTEAFF
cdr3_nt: TGCGCCAGCAGCTTGGGGCAGAGAGGCACTGAAGCTTTCTTT

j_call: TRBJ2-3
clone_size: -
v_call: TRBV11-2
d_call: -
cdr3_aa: CASSLDKVPTVTQYF
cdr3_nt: TGTGCCAGCAGCTTAGATAAGGTCCCCACGGTTACGCAGTATTTT

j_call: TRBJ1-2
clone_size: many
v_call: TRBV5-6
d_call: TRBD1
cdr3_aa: CASSLGGTGYNYGYTF
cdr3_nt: TGTGCCAGCAGCTTGGGGGGGACAGGATACAACTATGGCTACACCTTC

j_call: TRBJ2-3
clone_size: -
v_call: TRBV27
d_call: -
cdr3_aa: CASSLIGTDTQYF
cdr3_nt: TGTGCCAGCAGTTTAATAGGCACAGATACGCAGTATTTT

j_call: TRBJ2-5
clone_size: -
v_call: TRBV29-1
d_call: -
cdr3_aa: CSVAPEAYQETQYF
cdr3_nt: TGCAGCGTTGCCCCAGAGGCGTACCAAGAGACCCAGTACTTC

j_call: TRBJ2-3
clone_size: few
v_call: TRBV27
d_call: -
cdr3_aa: CASSSLLARLSTDTQYF
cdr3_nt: TGTGCCAGCAGTTCCCTGCTAGCCCGCCTTAGCACAGATACGCAGTATTTT

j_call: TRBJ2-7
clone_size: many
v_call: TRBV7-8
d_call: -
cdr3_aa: CASSSRPDRTYYEQYF
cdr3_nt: TGTGCCAGCAGCTCCCGCCCCGACAGGACTTACTACGAGCAGTACTTC

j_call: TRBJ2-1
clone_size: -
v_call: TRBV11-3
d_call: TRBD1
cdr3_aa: CASSHPLQTGLNEQFF
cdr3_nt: TGTGCCAGCAGCCACCCTCTTCAGACAGGGTTGAATGAGCAGTTCTTC

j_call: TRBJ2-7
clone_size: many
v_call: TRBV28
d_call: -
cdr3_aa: CARISYEQYF
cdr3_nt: TGTGCAAGGATCTCCTACGAGCAGTACTTC

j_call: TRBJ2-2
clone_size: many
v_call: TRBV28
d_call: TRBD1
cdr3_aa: CASRRTGGFGELFF
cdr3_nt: TGTGCCAGCAGGCGGACAGGGGGCTTCGGGGAGCTGTTTTTT

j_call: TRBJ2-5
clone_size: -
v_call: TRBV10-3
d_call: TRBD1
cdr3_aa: CAISEFRDRRETQYF
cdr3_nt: TGTGCCATCAGTGAATTTCGGGACAGGCGGGAGACCCAGTACTTC

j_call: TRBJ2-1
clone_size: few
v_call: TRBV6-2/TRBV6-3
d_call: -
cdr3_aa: CASSERSWAVEQFF
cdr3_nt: TGTGCCAGCAGCGAAAGGAGTTGGGCAGTTGAGCAGTTCTTC

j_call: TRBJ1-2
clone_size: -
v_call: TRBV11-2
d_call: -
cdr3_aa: CASSLGGREHYGYTF
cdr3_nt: TGTGCCAGCAGCTTAGGAGGCAGGGAGCACTATGGCTACACCTTC

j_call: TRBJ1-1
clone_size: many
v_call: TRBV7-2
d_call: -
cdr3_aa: CASSTQGSNTEAFF
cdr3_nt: TGTGCCAGCAGCACACAGGGATCGAACACTGAAGCTTTCTTT

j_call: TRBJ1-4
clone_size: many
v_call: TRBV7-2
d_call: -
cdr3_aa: CASSIYTNEKLFF
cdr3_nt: TGTGCCAGCAGCATTTACACTAATGAAAAACTGTTTTTT

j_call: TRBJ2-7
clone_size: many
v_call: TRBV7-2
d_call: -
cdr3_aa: CASSPSPVLYEQYF
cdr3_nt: TGTGCCAGCAGCCCCTCTCCTGTTCTTTACGAGCAGTACTTC

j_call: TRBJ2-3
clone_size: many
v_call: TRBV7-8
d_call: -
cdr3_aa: CASSLDVADTQYF
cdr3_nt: TGTGCCAGCAGCTTAGATGTCGCAGATACGCAGTATTTT

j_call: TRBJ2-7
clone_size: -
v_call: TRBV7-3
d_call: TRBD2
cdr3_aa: CASSLSGRVHEQYF
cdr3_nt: TGTGCCAGCAGCCTTAGCGGGAGGGTCCACGAGCAGTACTTC

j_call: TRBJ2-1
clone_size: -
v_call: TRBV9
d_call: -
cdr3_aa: CASSPLGRTGNHEQFF
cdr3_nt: TGTGCCAGCAGCCCCCTCGGGAGAACAGGTAACCATGAGCAGTTCTTC

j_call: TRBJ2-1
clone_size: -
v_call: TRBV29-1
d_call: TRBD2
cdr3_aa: CSVDLAGSYNEQFF
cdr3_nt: TGCAGCGTGGACCTAGCGGGCTCCTACAATGAGCAGTTCTTC

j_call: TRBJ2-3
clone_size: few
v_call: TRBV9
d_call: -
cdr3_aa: CASSVEGTRTDTQYF
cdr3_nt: TGTGCCAGCAGCGTAGAAGGAACTCGCACAGATACGCAGTATTTT

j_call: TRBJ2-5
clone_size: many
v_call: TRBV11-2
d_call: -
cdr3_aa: CASSPDSQETQYF
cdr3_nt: TGTGCCAGCAGCCCGGACTCTCAAGAGACCCAGTACTTC

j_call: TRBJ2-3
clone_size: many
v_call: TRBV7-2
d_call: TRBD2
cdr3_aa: CASSSAGTSGISQYF
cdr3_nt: TGTGCCAGCAGCTCAGCCGGGACTAGCGGGATCTCCCAGTATTTT

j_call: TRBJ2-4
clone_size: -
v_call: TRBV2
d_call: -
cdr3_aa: CASTNPHLGDIQYF
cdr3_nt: TGTGCCAGCACTAATCCTCATCTGGGGGACATTCAGTACTTC